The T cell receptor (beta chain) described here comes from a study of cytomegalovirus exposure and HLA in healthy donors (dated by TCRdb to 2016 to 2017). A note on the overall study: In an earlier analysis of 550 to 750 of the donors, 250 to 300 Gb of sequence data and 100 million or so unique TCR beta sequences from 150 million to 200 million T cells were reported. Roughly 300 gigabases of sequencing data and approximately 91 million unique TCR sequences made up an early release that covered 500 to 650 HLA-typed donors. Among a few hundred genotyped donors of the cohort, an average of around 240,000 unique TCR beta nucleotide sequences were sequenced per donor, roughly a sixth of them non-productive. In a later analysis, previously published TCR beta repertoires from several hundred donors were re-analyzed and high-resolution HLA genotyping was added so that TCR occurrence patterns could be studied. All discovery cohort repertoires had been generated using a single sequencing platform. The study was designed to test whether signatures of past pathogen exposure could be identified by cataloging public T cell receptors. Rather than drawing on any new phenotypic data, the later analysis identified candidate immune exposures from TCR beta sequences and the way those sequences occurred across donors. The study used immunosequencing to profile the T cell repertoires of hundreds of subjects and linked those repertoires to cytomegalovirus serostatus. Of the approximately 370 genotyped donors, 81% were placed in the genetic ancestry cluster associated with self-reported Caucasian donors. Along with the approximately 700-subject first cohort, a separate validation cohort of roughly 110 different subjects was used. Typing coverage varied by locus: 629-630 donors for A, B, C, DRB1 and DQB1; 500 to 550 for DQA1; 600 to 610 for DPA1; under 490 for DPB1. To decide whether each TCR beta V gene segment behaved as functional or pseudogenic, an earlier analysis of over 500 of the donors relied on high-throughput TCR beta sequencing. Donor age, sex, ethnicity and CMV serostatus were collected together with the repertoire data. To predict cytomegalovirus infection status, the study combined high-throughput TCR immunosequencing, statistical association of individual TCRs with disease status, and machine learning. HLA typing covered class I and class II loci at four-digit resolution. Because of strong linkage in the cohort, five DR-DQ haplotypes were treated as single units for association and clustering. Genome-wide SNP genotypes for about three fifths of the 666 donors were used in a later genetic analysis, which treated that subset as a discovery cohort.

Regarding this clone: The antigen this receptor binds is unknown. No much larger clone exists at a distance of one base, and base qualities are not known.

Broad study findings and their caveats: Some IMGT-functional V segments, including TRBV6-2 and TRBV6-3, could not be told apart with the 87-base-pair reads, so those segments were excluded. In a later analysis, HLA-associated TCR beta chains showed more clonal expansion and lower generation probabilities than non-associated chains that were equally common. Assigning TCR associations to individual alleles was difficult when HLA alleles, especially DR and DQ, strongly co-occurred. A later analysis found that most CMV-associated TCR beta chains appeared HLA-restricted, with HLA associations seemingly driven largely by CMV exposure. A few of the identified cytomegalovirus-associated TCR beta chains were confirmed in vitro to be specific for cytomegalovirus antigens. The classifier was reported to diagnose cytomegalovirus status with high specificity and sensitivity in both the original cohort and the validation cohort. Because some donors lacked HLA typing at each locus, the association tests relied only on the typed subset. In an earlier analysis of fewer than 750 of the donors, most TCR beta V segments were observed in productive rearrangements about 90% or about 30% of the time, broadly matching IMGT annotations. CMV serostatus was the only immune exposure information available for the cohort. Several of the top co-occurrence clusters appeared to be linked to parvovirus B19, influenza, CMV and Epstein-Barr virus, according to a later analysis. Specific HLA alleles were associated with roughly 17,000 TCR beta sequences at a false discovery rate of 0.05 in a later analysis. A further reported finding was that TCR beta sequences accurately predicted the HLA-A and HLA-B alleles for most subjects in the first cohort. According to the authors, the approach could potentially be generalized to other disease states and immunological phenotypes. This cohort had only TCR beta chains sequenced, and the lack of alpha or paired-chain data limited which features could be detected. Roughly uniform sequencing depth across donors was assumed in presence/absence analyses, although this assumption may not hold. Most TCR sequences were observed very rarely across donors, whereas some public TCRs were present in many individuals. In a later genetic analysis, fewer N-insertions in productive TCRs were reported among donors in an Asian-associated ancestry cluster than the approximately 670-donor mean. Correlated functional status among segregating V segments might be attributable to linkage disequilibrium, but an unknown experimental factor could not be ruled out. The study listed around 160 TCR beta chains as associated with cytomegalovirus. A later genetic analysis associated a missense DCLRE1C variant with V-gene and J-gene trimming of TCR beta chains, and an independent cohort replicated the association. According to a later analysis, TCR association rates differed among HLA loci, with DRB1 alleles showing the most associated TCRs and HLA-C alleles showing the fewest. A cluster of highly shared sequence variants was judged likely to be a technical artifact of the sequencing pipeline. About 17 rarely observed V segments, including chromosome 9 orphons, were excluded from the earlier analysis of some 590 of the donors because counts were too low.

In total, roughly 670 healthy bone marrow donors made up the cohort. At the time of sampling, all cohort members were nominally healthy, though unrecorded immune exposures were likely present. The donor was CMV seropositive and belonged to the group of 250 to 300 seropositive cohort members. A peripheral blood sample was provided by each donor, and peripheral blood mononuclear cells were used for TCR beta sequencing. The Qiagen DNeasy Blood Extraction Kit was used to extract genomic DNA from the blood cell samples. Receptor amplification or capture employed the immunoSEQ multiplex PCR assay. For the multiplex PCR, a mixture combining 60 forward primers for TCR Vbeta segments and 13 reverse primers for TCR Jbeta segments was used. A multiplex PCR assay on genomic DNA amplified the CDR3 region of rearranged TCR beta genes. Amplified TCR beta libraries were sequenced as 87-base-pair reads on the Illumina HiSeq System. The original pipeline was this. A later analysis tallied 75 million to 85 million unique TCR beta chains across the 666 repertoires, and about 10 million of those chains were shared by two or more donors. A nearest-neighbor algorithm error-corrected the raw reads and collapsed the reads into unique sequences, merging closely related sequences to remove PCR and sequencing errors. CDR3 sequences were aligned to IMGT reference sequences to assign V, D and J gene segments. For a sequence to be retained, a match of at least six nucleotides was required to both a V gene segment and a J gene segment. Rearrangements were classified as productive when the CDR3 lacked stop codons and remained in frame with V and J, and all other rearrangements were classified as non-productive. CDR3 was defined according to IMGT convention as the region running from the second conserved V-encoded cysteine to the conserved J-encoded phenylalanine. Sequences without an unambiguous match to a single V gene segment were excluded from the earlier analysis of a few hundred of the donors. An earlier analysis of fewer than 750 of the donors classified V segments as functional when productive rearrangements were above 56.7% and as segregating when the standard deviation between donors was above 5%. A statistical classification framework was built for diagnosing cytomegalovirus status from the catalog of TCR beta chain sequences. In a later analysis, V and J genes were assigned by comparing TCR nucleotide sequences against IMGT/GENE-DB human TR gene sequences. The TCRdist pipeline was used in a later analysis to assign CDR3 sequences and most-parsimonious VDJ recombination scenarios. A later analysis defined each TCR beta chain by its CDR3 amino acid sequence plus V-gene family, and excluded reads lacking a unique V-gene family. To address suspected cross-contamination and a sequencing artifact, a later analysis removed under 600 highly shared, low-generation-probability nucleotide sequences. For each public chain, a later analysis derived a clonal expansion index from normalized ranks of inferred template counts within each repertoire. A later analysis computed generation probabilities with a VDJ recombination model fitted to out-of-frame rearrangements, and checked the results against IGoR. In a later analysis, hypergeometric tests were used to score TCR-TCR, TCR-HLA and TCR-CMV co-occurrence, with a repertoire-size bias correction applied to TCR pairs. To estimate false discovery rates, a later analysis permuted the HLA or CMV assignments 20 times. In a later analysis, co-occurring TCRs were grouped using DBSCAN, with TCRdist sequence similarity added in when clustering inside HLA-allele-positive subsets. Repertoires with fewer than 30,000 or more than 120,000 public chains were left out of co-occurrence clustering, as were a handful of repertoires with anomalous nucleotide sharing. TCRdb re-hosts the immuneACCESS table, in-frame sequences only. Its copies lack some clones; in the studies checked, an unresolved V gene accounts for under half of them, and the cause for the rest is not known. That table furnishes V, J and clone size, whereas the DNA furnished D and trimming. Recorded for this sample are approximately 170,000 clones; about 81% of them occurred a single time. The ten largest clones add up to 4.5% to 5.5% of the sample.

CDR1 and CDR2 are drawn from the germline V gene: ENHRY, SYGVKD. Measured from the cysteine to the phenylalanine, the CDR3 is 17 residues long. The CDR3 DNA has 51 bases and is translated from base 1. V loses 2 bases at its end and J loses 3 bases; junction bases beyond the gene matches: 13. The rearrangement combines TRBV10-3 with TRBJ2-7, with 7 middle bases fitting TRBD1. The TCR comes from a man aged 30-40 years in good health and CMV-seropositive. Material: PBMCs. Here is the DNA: TGTGCCATCAGTGAGAGGGGGCTTGCGTCAGGGGGCTACGAGCAGTACTTC. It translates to CAISERGLASGGYEQYF.